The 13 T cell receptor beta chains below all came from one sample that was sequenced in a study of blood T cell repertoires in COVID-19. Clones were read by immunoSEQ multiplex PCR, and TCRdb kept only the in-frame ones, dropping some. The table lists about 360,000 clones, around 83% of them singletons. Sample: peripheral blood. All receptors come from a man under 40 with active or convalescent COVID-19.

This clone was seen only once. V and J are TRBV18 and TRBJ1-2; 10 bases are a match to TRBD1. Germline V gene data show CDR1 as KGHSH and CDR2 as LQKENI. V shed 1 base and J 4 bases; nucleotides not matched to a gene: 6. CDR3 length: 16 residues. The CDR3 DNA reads TGTGCCAGCTCACCACAAACCCGGGACAGGGGCTATGGCTACACCTTC. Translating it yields CASSPQTRDRGYGYTF.

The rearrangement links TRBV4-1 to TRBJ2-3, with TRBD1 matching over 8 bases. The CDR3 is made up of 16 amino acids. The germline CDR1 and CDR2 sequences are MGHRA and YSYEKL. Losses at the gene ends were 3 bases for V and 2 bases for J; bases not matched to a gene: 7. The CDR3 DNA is TGCGCCAGCAGCCAGCAGGGGGCTGGGGACACAGATACGCAGTATTTT. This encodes CASSQQGAGDTDTQYF.

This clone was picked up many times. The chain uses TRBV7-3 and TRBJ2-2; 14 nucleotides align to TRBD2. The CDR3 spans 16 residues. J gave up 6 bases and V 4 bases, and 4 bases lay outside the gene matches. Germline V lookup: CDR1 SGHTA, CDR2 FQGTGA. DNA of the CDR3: TGTGCCAGCAGCTCGGGACTAGCGGGAGCTGCCGGGGAGCTGTTTTTT. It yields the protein CASSSGLAGAAGELFF. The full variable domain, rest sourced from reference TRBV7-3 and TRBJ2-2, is GAGVSQTPSNKVTEKGKYVELRCDPISGHTALYWYRQSLGQGPEFLIYFQGTGAADDSGLPNDRFFAVRPEGSVSTLKIQRTERGDSAVYLCASSSGLAGAAGELFFGEGSRLTVL.

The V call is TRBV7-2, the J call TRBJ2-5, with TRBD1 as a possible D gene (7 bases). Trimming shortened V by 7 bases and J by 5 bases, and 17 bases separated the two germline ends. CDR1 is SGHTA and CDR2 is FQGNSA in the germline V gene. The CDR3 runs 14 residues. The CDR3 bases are TGTGCCAGCACCCCTCGGAGGGGGCAGGAGACCCAGTACTTC. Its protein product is CASTPRRGQETQYF. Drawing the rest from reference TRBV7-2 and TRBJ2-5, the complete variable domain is GAGVSQSPSNKVTEKGKDVELRCDPISGHTALYWYRQSLGQGLEFLIYFQGNSAPDKSGLPSDRFSAERTGGSVSTLTIQRTQQEDSAVYLCASTPRRGQETQYFGPGTRLLVL.

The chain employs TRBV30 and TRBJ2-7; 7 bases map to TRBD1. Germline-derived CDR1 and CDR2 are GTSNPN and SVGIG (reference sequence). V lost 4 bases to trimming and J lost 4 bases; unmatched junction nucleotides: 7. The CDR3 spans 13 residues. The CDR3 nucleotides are TGTGCCTGGAATAGGGGGCTCGGGTACGAGCAGTACTTC. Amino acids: CAWNRGLGYEQYF.

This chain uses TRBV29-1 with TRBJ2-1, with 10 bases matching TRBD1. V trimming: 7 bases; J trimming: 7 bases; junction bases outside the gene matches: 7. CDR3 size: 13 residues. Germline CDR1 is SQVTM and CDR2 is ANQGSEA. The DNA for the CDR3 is TGCAGCGCGACAGGGGGCTTTGTTAATGAGCAGTTCTTC. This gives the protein CSATGGFVNEQFF.

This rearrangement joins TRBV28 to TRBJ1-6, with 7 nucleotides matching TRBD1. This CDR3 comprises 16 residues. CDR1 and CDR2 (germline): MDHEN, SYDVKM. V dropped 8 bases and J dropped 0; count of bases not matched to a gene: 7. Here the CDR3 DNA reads TGTGCCAGCGGCCGGGACAGCAGCTCCTATAATTCACCCCTCCACTTT. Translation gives CASGRDSSSYNSPLHF.

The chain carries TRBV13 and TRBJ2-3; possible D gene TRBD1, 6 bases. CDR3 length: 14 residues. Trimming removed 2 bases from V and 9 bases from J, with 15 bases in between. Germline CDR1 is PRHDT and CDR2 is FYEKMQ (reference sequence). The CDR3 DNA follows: TGTGCCAGCAGCTTAAGTGGGGACACCCTCACGCAGTATTTT. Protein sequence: CASSLSGDTLTQYF.

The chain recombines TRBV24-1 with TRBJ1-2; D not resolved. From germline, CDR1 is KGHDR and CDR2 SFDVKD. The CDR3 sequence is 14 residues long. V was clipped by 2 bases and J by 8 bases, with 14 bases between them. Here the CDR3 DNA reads TGTGCCACCAGTGATTCGGTCTCCCCTAGCGGCTACACCTTC. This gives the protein CATSDSVSPSGYTF.

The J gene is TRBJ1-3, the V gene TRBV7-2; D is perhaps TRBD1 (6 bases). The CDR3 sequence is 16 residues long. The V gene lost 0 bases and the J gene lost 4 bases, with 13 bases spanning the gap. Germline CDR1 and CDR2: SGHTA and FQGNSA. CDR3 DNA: TGTGCCAGCAGCTTAGCAGCTGACGGACAGGGAAACACCATATATTTT. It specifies CASSLAADGQGNTIYF.

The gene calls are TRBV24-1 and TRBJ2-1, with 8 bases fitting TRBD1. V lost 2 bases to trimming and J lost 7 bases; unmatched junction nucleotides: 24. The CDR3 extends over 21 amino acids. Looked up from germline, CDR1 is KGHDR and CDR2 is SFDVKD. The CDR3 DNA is TGTGCCACCAGTGATTATGGGTGGACAGGGTCGGAAGGTACTCCGGAGAATGAGCAGTTCTTC. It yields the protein CATSDYGWTGSEGTPENEQFF.

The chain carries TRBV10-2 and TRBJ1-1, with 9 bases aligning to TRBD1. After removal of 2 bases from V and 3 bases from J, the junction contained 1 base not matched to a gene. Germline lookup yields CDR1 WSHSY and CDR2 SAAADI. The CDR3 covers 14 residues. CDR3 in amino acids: CASSEGTGHTEAFF. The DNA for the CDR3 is TGCGCCAGCAGTGAGGGGACAGGGCACACTGAAGCTTTCTTT.

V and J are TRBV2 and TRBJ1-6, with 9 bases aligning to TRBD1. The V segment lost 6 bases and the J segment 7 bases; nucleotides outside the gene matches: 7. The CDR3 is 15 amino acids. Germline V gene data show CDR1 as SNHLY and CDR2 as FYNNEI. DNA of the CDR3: TGTGCCAGCAGATCACAGGGGGCGGGAAATTCACCCCTCCACTTT. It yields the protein CASRSQGAGNSPLHF.